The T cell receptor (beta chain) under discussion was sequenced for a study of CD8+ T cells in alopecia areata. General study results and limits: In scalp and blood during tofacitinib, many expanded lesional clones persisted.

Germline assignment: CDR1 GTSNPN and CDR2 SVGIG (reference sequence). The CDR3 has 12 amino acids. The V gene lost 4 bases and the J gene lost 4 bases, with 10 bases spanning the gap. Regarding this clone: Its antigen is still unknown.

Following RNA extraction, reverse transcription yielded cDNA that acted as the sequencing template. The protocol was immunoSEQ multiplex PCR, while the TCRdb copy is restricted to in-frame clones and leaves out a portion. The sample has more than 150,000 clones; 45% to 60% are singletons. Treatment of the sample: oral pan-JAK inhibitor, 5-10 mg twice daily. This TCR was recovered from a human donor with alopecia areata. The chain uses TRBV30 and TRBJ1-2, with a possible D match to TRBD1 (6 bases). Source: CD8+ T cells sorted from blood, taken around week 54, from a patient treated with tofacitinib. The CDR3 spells CAWTGASYGYTF. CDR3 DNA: TGTGCCTGGACGGGGGCCAGCTATGGCTACACCTTC.